Listed here are 9 T cell receptor beta chains from one sample, sequenced in a study of prognosis after radiotherapy for stage I lung cancer. Two-round multiplex PCR on genomic DNA was the method by which TCR beta CDR3 was amplified. Primers specific to each TRBV and TRBJ gene drove first-round PCR. TCRdb reprocessed the multiplex PCR reads with MiXCR, giving one entry per CDR3 protein. The data show roughly 26,000 distinct CDR3 sequences, with around 32% seen just once and under 45% held by the top ten. The sequenced sample was PBMCs, obtained before or after stereotactic body radiation therapy (not recorded which). Receptors originate from a donor aged 50 or older with non-small cell lung cancer.

This clonotype was counted many times. The chain combines TRBV18 with TRBJ1-1; D uncertain. Germline V gene sequence: CDR1 KGHSH, CDR2 LQKENI. Trimming shortened V by 1 base and J by 3 bases, and 3 bases separated the two germline ends. This CDR3 region has 12 residues. The CDR3 coding sequence is TGTGCCAGCTCACCACGGGACACTGAAGCTTTCTTT. This translates into CASSPRDTEAFF. The complete variable domain, with remaining parts taken from reference TRBV18 and TRBJ1-1, reads NAGVMQNPRHLVRRRGQEARLRCSPMKGHSHVYWYRQLPEEGLKFMVYLQKENIIDESGMPKERFSAEFPKEGPSILRIQQVVRGDSAAYFCASSPRDTEAFFGQGTRLTVV.

This clonotype was seen many times. The rearrangement joins TRBV7-9 to TRBJ2-3; 9 bases are shared with TRBD1. The CDR3 spans 16 residues. CDR1 and CDR2 from the germline V gene are SEHNR and FQNEAQ (reference sequence). With 6 bases clipped from V and 4 bases from J, the junction kept 11 bases outside the gene matches. DNA of the CDR3: TGTGCCAGCAGAGGAATGGACAGGGGTTATTCAGATACGCAGTATTTT. Protein sequence: CASRGMDRGYSDTQYF.

V is TRBV7-2 and J is TRBJ2-3; possibly TRBD2 for D (6 bases). The germline CDR1 and CDR2 sequences are SGHTA and FQGNSA. The V gene lost 5 bases and the J gene lost 6 bases, with 18 bases spanning the gap. CDR3 length equals 15 residues. The CDR3 DNA reads TGTGCCAGCAGCACAACTTACCTAGCGACGGATACGCAGTATTTT. Translating it yields CASSTTYLATDTQYF. Together with reference TRBV7-2 and TRBJ2-3, the CDR3 gives the full variable domain: GAGVSQSPSNKVTEKGKDVELRCDPISGHTALYWYRQSLGQGLEFLIYFQGNSAPDKSGLPSDRFSAERTGGSVSTLTIQRTQQEDSAVYLCASSTTYLATDTQYFGPGTRLTVL.

This clonotype was seen repeatedly, ten times or more. The CDR3 bases are TGTGCCAGCCGGTCGGGAGCCAAGAACACTGAAGCTTTCTTT. It yields the protein CASRSGAKNTEAFF. V gene TRBV2 combines with J gene TRBJ1-1; D uncertain. CDR1 and CDR2 (germline): SNHLY, FYNNEI. V lost 8 bases and J 1 base, leaving 14 bases between the germline ends. The CDR3 has 14 amino acids.

On this clonotype: A far larger clone differs by one base, so this is likely a read error. V usage is TRBV6-4 and J usage is TRBJ1-2; 8 bases fit TRBD1. This CDR3 spans 15 amino acids. V shed 5 bases and J 4 bases; nucleotides not matched to a gene: 9. Germline assignment: CDR1 MRHNA and CDR2 SNTAGT. The CDR3 bases are TGTGCCAGCAGTTTAACCCGGACAGGGTTCTATGGCTACACCTTC. Protein product: CASSLTRTGFYGYTF.

This rearrangement joins TRBV12-3 or TRBV12-4 to TRBJ1-4; TRBD1 agrees at 7 bases. The CDR3 loop spans 15 amino acids. Losses at the gene ends were 5 bases for V and 6 bases for J; bases not matched to a gene: 9. CDR3 residues: CASSAGGGGYEKLFF. The CDR3 DNA reads TGTGCCAGCAGTGCCGGAGGGGGCGGTTATGAAAAACTGTTTTTT.

This chain uses TRBV28 with TRBJ2-7; D may correspond to TRBD1 or TRBD2 (5 bases each). The germline gives CDR1 MDHEN, CDR2 SYDVKM. V lost 7 bases to trimming and J lost 0 bases, with 16 bases between them. The CDR3 is 15 residues long. The CDR3 spells CASILPGQGSYEQYF. The CDR3 DNA is TGTGCCAGCATCCTTCCGGGGCAGGGCTCCTACGAGCAGTACTTC. Full variable domain (rest looked up from reference TRBV28 and TRBJ2-7): DVKVTQSSRYLVKRTGEKVFLECVQDMDHENMFWYRQDPGLGLRLIYFSYDVKMKEKGDIPEGYSVSREKKERFSLILESASTNQTSMYLCASILPGQGSYEQYFGPGTRLTVT.

This clonotype was picked up many times. V usage is TRBV3-1 and J usage is TRBJ1-2; 7 bases line up with TRBD1. The CDR3 spans 14 residues. V lost 0 bases to trimming and J lost 8 bases; unmatched junction nucleotides: 6. Germline CDR1 LGHDT, CDR2 YNNKEL (reference sequence). The CDR3 region is CASSQEQGGRGYTF. The DNA of the CDR3 is TGTGCCAGCAGCCAAGAGCAGGGGGGTCGCGGCTACACCTTC.

This clonotype was counted a few times. The chain recombines TRBV7-3 with TRBJ2-5; maybe TRBD1 (6 bases). Trimming stripped 2 bases from V and 5 bases from J, with 12 bases between. CDR3 size: 14 residues. In germline, CDR1 is SGHTA, CDR2 FQGTGA. The CDR3 sequence is CASSLGGGPETQYF. DNA for the CDR3: TGTGCCAGCAGCTTAGGGGGCGGGCCTGAGACCCAGTACTTC.